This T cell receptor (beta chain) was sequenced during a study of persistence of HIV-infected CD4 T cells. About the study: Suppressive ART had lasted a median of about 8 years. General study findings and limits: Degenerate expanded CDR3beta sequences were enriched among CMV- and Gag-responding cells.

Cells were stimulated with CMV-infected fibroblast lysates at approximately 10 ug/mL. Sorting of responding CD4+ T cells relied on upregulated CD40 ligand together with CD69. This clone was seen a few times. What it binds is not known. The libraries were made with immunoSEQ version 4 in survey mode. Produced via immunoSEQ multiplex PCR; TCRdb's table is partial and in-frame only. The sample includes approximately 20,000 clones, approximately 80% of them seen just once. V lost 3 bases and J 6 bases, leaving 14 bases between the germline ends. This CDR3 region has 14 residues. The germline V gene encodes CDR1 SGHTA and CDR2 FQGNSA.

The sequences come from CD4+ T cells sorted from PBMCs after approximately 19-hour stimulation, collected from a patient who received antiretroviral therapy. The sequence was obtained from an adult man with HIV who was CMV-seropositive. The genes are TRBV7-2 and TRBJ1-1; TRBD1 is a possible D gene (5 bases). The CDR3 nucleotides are TGTGCCAGCAGCTTCCAATCCGGGACCTCTGAAGCTTTCTTT. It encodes CASSFQSGTSEAFF.